This TCR beta chain comes out of a study of CD8 T cells in Susac syndrome. Germline V CDR1 and CDR2: MGHRA, YSYEKL. The CDR3 covers 18 residues. The J segment lost 10 bases and the V segment lost 1 base, leaving 19 bases of the junction unmatched. A quantity of about 0.5 to 1 ug RNA underwent reverse transcription using random hexamers. TCRdb used MiXCR to reprocess the immunoSEQ multiplex PCR reads, holding one entry per CDR3 protein. The sample carries around 160,000 distinct CDR3 sequences, 93% recorded once. Study-wide points: The study conceded that its TCR sequencing and HLA analysis involved relatively few individuals.

For this clonotype: The antigen is unknown.

The clonotype comes from a human donor in good health. The chain employs TRBV4-1 and TRBJ2-1; 7 positions agree with TRBD2. Sequencing was carried out using CD4+ T cells from PBMCs. The CDR3 reads CASSQGFYGGGSLWEQFF. DNA for the CDR3: TGCGCCAGCAGCCAAGGTTTTTATGGCGGGGGTTCCCTCTGGGAGCAGTTCTTC.